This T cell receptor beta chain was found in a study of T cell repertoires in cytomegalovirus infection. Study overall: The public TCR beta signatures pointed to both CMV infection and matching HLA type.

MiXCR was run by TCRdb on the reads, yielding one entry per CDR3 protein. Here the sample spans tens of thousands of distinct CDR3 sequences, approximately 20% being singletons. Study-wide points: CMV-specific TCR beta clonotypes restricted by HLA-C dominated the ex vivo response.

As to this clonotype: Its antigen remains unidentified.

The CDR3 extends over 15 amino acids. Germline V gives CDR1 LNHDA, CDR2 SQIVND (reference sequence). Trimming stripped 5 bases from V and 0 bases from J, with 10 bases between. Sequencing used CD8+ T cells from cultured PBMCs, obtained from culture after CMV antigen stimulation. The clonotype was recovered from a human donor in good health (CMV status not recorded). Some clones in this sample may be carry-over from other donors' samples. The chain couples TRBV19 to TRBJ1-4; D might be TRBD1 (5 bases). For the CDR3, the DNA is TGTGCCAGTAGTCCCGGGACCGCAACTAATGAAAAACTGTTTTTT. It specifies CASSPGTATNEKLFF.